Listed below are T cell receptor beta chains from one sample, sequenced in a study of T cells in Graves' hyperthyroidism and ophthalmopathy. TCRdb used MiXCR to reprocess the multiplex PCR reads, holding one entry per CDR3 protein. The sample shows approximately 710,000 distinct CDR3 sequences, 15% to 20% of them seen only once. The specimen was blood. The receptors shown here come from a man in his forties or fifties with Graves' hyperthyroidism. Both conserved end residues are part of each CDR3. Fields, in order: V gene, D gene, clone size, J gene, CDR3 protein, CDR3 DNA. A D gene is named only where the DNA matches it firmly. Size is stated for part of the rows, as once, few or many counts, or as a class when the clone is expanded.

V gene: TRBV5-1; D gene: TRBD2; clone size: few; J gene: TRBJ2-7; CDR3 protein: CASSLSTSDYEQYF; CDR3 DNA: TGCGCCAGCAGCTTGTCAACTAGCGACTACGAGCAGTACTTC
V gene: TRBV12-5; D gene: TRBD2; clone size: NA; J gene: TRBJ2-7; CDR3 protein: CASGTGTSFYEQYF; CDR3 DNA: TGTGCTAGTGGAACCGGGACTAGCTTCTACGAGCAGTACTTC
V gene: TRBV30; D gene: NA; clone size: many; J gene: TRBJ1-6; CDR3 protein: CAWSRADNSPLHF; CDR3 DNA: TGTGCCTGGAGTCGGGCAGATAATTCACCCCTCCACTTT
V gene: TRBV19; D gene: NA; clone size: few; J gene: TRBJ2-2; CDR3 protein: CASRVGAYTGELFF; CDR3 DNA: TGTGCCAGTAGGGTTGGGGCATACACCGGGGAGCTGTTTTTT
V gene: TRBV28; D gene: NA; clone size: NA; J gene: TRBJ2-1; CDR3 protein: CASSLSPAGTQYDEQFF; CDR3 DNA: TGTGCCAGCAGTTTAAGTCCTGCCGGGACTCAGTACGATGAGCAGTTCTTC
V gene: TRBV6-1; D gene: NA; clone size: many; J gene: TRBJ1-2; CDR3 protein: CATENFATGSNYGYTF; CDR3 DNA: TGTGCCACCGAGAACTTTGCGACAGGCTCTAACTATGGCTACACCTTC
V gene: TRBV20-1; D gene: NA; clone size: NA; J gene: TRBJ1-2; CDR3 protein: CSASIETGYTF; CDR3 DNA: TGCAGTGCTTCGATAGAAACTGGCTACACCTTC
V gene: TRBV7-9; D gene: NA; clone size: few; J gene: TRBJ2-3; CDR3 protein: CASSLALRGDTQYF; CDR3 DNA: TGTGCCAGCAGCTTAGCGCTAAGGGGAGATACGCAGTATTTT
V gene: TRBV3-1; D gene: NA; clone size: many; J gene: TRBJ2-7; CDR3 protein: CASSQGGEQYF; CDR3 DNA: TGTGCCAGCAGCCAGGGGGGCGAGCAGTACTTC
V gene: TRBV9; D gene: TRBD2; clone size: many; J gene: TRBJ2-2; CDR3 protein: CASSPPGRGNTGELFF; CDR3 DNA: TGTGCCAGCAGCCCGCCCGGGAGGGGTAACACCGGGGAGCTGTTTTTT
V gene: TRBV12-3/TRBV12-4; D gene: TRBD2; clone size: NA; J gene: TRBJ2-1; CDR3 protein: CASSFRMGLAGGYNEQFF; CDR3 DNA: TGTGCCAGCAGTTTTCGAATGGGACTAGCGGGGGGGTACAATGAGCAGTTCTTC
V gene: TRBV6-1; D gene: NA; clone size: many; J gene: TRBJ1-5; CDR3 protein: CASSPRGGASQPQHF; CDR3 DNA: TGTGCCAGCAGTCCTCGAGGAGGTGCGTCTCAGCCCCAGCATTTT
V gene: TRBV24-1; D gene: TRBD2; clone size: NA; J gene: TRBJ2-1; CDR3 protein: CATSPLAGGKRNEQFF; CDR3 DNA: TGTGCCACTTCTCCACTAGCGGGAGGGAAAAGGAATGAGCAGTTCTTC
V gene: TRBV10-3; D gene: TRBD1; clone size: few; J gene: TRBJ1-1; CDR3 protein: CAISDRGQGTEAFF; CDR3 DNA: TGTGCCATCAGTGACAGGGGGCAAGGCACTGAAGCTTTCTTT
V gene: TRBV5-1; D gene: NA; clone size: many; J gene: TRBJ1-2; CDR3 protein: CASSLQFQGYTF; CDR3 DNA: TGCGCCAGCAGCTTGCAGTTTCAAGGCTACACCTTC
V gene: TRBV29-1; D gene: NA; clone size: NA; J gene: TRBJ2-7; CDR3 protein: CSVERPGTDSYEQYF; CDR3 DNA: TGCAGCGTTGAGAGGCCCGGGACGGATTCCTACGAGCAGTACTTC
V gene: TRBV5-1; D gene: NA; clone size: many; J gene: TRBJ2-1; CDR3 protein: CASSLERNSYNEQFF; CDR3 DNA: TGCGCCAGCAGCTTGGAGCGGAACTCCTACAATGAGCAGTTCTTC
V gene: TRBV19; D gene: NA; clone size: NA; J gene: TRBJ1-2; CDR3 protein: CASNLFSGGGGYTF; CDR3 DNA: TGTGCCAGTAACCTCTTCTCGGGGGGCGGCGGCTACACCTTC
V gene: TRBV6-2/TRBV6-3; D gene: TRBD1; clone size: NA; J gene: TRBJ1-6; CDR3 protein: CASSFDRGWYNSPLHF; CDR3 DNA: TGTGCCAGCAGTTTCGACAGGGGATGGTATAATTCACCCCTCCACTTT
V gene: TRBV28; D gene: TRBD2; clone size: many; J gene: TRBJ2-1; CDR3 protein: CASSSRLAGDHNEQFF; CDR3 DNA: TGTGCCAGCAGTTCGAGACTAGCGGGAGACCACAATGAGCAGTTCTTC
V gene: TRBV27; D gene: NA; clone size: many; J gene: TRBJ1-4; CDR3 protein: CASSPLTRPLRAEKLFF; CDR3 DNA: TGTGCCAGCAGTCCACTCACCCGACCCCTTCGGGCTGAAAAACTGTTTTTT
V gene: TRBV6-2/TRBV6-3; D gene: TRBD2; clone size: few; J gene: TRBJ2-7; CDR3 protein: CASRTLSGRPAEQYF; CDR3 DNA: TGTGCCAGCAGGACCCTTAGCGGGAGGCCTGCCGAGCAGTACTTC
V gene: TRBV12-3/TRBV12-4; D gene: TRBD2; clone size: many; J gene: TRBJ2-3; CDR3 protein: CASRLGLAGGRSSTDTQYF; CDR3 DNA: TGTGCCAGCAGACTCGGACTAGCGGGAGGTCGATCTAGCACAGATACGCAGTATTTT
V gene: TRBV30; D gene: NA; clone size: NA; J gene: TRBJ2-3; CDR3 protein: CAWSVFGGGGEADTQYF; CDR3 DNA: TGTGCCTGGAGTGTGTTTGGCGGGGGCGGGGAGGCAGATACGCAGTATTTT
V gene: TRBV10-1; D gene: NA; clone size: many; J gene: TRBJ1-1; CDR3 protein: CASRSGARAGKDSEAFF; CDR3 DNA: TGCGCCAGCCGATCGGGGGCCCGGGCAGGGAAAGACTCTGAAGCTTTCTTT
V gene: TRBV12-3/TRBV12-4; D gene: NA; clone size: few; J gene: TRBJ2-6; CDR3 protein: CASSLLQVANVLTF; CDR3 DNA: TGTGCCAGCAGTTTACTTCAAGTAGCCAACGTCCTGACTTTC
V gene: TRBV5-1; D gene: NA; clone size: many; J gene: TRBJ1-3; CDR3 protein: CASSLDGFDGNTIYF; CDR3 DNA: TGCGCCAGCAGCTTGGACGGGTTCGATGGAAACACCATATATTTT
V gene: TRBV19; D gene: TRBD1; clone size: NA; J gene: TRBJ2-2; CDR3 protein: CASSNRGQTGELFF; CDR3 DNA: TGTGCCAGTAGTAACAGGGGTCAGACCGGGGAGCTGTTTTTT
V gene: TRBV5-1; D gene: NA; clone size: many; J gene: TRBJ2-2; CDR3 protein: CASSLAVVVGTGELFF; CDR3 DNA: TGCGCCAGCAGCTTGGCCGTTGTTGTCGGGACCGGGGAGCTGTTTTTT
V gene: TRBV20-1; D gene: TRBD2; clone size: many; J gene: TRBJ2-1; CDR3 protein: CSARGLTSGSHNEQFF; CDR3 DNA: TGCAGTGCTAGAGGACTCACTAGCGGGAGCCACAATGAGCAGTTCTTC